This T cell receptor beta chain was recorded in a study of cytomegalovirus exposure and HLA in healthy donors. Study observations and caveats: Among TCR beta chains, those listed as cytomegalovirus-associated numbered about 160.

Germline CDR1 is SQVTM and CDR2 is ANQGSEA. Trimming took off 5 bases at V and 1 base at J, with 15 bases between the two ends. The CDR3 covers 14 residues. Comment on this clone: The target antigen is unknown.

With 60 Vbeta and 13 Jbeta primers, the PCR was carried out. Sequencing used immunoSEQ multiplex PCR; TCRdb keeps in-frame clones, though not all of them. The profile shows over 100,000 clones, approximately 71% of them singletons. The sample taken for sequencing was PBMCs. The rearrangement links TRBV29-1 to TRBJ2-7, with D possibly matching TRBD1 (5 bases). The receptor was derived from a man aged 40-49 years in good health and CMV-seronegative. CDR3 amino acids: CSVTTVTPSYEQYF. The CDR3 DNA reads as TGCAGCGTTACGACAGTTACCCCTTCCTACGAGCAGTACTTC.